Presented here are 13 T cell receptor beta chains from one specimen sequenced in a study of response to subunit inactivated influenza vaccine. TCRdb re-derived calls from the RT-PCR reads in MiXCR, one entry per CDR3 protein. Found here are roughly 620,000 distinct CDR3 sequences, 11% of them singletons; the top ten hold approximately 11%. In addition, the sample was reused for a study of T cells expressing NK-cell markers. Turning to that study: The TCR beta cDNA came from 5'RACE template switching with UMIs.

The source material was PBMCs from blood, sampled on the day of vaccination. The receptors shown here come from a man aged 45 to 65 who received an inactivated influenza vaccine.

CDR3 sequence: CASTSRLRGNQPQHF. CDR3 sequence (DNA): TGTGCCAGCACCTCAAGACTGAGGGGCAATCAGCCCCAGCATTTT. The chain links TRBV28 to TRBJ1-5; D remains unclear. Germline V gene data show CDR1 as MDHEN and CDR2 as SYDVKM. The CDR3 extends over 15 amino acids. V shed 7 bases and J shed 2 bases, with 15 bases lying between them.

This clonotype was counted many times. This CDR3 is CATGTDTTYEQYF. CDR3 nucleotide sequence: TGTGCCACCGGGACGGACACAACCTACGAGCAGTACTTC. J is TRBJ2-7 and V is TRBV24-1, with D perhaps matching TRBD1 or TRBD2 (5 bases each). The CDR3 covers 13 residues. The germline CDR1 and CDR2 sequences are KGHDR and SFDVKD. Trimming removed 9 bases from V and 2 bases from J, with 13 bases in between.

This clonotype has only a few counts. The CDR3 coding sequence is TGTGCCAGCAGTGATGCTGGCACACAAGAGACCCAGTACTTC. Amino acids: CASSDAGTQETQYF. The rearrangement links TRBV2 to TRBJ2-5; D gene ambiguous. CDR3 length equals 14 residues. Trimming removed 3 bases at V and 2 bases at J, with 10 bases between. Per the germline V gene, CDR1 is SNHLY and CDR2 is FYNNEI.

This clonotype has just a few counts. The chain links TRBV10-1 to TRBJ2-1, with 7 nucleotides matching TRBD1. Trimming removed 6 bases from V and 11 bases from J; junction bases left unmatched: 4. Per the germline V gene, CDR1 is WNHNN and CDR2 is SYGVQD (reference sequence). The CDR3 length is 11 residues. This CDR3 reads CASSLTGKQFF. DNA of the CDR3: TGCGCCAGCAGCCTGACAGGGAAGCAGTTCTTC.

The chain couples TRBV20-1 to TRBJ2-3, with TRBD2 matching 7 bases. Per germline, CDR1 DFQATT and CDR2 SNEGSKA (reference sequence). Trimming removed 4 bases from V and 2 bases from J; junction bases left unmatched: 9. The CDR3 covers 15 residues. The CDR3 DNA reads as TGCAGTGCTATCAGGAGAGCGGGAAACACAGATACGCAGTATTTT. It translates to CSAIRRAGNTDTQYF.

This clonotype has more than one count but fewer than ten. The chain combines TRBV12-3 or TRBV12-4 with TRBJ2-7; D is undetermined. V was cut by 5 bases and J by 7 bases, with 18 bases left in between. There are 14 residues in the CDR3. Written as DNA, the CDR3 is TGTGCCAGCAGTCCTATCGAGAGGATTGAGGAGCAGTACTTC. It specifies CASSPIERIEEQYF.

CDR3 in amino acids: CASSLGALAGGLFF. The DNA of the CDR3 is TGCGCCAGCAGCTTAGGGGCCCTAGCGGGGGGCCTGTTCTTC. The chain couples TRBV5-1 to TRBJ2-1; 11 positions match TRBD2. This CDR3 contains 14 residues. V dropped 2 bases and J dropped 15; count of bases not matched to a gene: 10. Germline V gene sequence: CDR1 SGHRS, CDR2 YFSETQ.

This clonotype came up a few times. This chain uses TRBV12-3 or TRBV12-4 with TRBJ2-2; D is undetermined. This CDR3 contains 13 residues. V lost 6 bases, J lost 4 bases, and 9 bases lay in between. CDR3 loop: CASRETPTGELFF. The DNA of the CDR3 is TGTGCCAGCAGGGAAACTCCCACCGGGGAGCTGTTTTTT.

The rearrangement joins TRBV5-1 to TRBJ2-1, with D perhaps matching TRBD1 or TRBD2 (5 bases each). The CDR3 runs 14 residues. Trimming left V 7 bases short and J 5 bases short, with 16 bases between. Germline CDR1 SGHRS, CDR2 YFSETQ. CDR3: CASGASSGNNEQFF. The CDR3 coding sequence is TGCGCCAGCGGGGCCTCCAGCGGCAACAATGAGCAGTTCTTC. The whole variable domain, remainder taken from reference TRBV5-1 and TRBJ2-1, is KAGVTQTPRYLIKTRGQQVTLSCSPISGHRSVSWYQQTPGQGLQFLFEYFSETQRNKGNFPGRFSGRQFSNSRSEMNVSTLELGDSALYLCASGASSGNNEQFFGPGTRLTVL.

This clonotype has just a few counts. V is TRBV20-1 and J is TRBJ2-1, with 9 nucleotides matching TRBD2. CDR3 length: 16 residues. V was pared by 3 bases and J by 0 bases, with 6 bases of the junction left unmatched. The germline gives CDR1 DFQATT, CDR2 SNEGSKA (reference sequence). This CDR3 is CSARRLAGASYNEQFF. CDR3 DNA sequence: TGCAGTGCTAGGAGATTAGCGGGGGCCTCCTACAATGAGCAGTTCTTC.

This clonotype was seen repeatedly, ten times or more. The chain carries TRBV18 and TRBJ2-1, with 7 nucleotides matching TRBD1. V gave up 6 bases and J gave up 7 bases; unmatched junction bases: 6. The CDR3 runs to 13 residues. The V gene's germline CDR1 is KGHSH and CDR2 LQKENI. CDR3 bases: TGTGCCAGCTCCCTACAGGGGTTTAATGAGCAGTTCTTC. Protein product: CASSLQGFNEQFF.

J is TRBJ2-1 and V is TRBV7-6; TRBD2 matches 11 bases. Trimming took 4 bases from V and 2 from J; bases not matched to a gene: 4. Germline lookup yields CDR1 SGHVS and CDR2 FNYEAQ. The CDR3 totals 16 residues. The chain's CDR3 is CASSSTSGNTYNEQFF. The CDR3 bases are TGTGCCAGCAGCTCGACTAGCGGGAATACCTACAATGAGCAGTTCTTC.

Concerning this clonotype: A much larger clone sits a single nucleotide away, making a read error possible. This chain connects TRBV10-3 to TRBJ2-1; 8 bases line up with TRBD2. The trim removed 3 bases at V and 4 bases at J, leaving 5 bases unmatched. The CDR3 covers 15 residues. Germline V lookup: CDR1 ENHRY, CDR2 SYGVKD. DNA of the CDR3: TGTGCCATCAGTGATTCCAGCGGGGGATACAATGAGCAGTTCTTC. Protein product: CAISDSSGGYNEQFF.